Sequencing of this TCR beta chain was carried out in a study of T cells in Graves' hyperthyroidism and ophthalmopathy. Per germline, CDR1 MNHEY and CDR2 SVGAGI. This CDR3 has 14 amino acids. Trimming took 5 bases from V and 7 from J, leaving 18 bases between them. There were TCR beta CDR3 regions amplified from RNA transcripts. The HTBI set primed first-round TCR CDR3 RT-PCR. TCRdb analysed the multiplex PCR reads with MiXCR anew, one entry per CDR3 protein. Here the sample spans roughly 710,000 distinct CDR3 sequences, about 35% being singletons. Sequences were obtained from blood. The origin of this receptor is a woman between 35 and 50 years old with Graves' hyperthyroidism. V and J are TRBV6-5 and TRBJ2-7; perhaps D is TRBD1 or TRBD2 (7 bases each). CDR3 DNA sequence: TGTGCCAGCAGTCACATATCAGGGGGGGGTGAGCAGTACTTC. Translated: CASSHISGGGEQYF.